These T cell receptor beta chains were read from a single sample in a study of vaccination effects on CD4 cells after COVID-19. TCRdb's table, derived via immunoSEQ multiplex PCR, lists solely in-frame clones and lacks some. The repertoire holds about 33,000 clones, with about 73% as singletons. These TCRs are of unknown antigen specificity. Material: CD4+ T cells from PBMCs cultured with HCoV-NL63 spike peptides, obtained before COVID-19 vaccination. The receptors were gathered from a human donor who had a prior SARS-CoV-2 infection. The CDR3 runs from the conserved cysteine through the conserved F or W. A D gene is named only where the DNA matches it firmly. A clone size is listed for some rows: how often the clone was seen (once, few, many), or a class if it is expanded.

v_call	d_call	clone_size	j_call	cdr3_nt	cdr3_aa
TRBV19	.	few	TRBJ1-3	TGTGCCAGCCTAGGGGGCTCTGGAAACACCATATATTTT	CASLGGSGNTIYF
TRBV5-1	TRBD1	.	TRBJ2-5	TGCGCCAGCAGCTTGGGGACAGGGGCGGAAGAGACCCAGTACTTC	CASSLGTGAEETQYF
TRBV18	.	.	TRBJ2-5	TGTGCCAGCTCACCAAATGGGGAGACCCAGTACTTC	CASSPNGETQYF
TRBV9	TRBD2	.	TRBJ2-1	TGTGCCAGCAGCGTAGGGCCCAGCGGGAGGTCCCTGGACAATGAGCAGTTCTTC	CASSVGPSGRSLDNEQFF
TRBV10-3	TRBD2	.	TRBJ2-3	TGTGCCATCAGTGAGCGTAGCGGGGGACCCACAGATACGCAGTATTTT	CAISERSGGPTDTQYF
TRBV7-7	.	.	TRBJ2-7	TGTGCTAGCAGCTTAGCGCTGGCGGGATTGGGAGAGCAGTACTTC	CASSLALAGLGEQYF
TRBV6-5	.	.	TRBJ2-7	TGTGCCAGCAGCCAAGTCAGGCTAGGATACGAGCAGTACTTC	CASSQVRLGYEQYF
TRBV3-1/TRBV3-2	.	few	TRBJ2-7	TGTGCCAGCAGCCAAGGTGGCGGTGGCTACGAGCAGTACTTC	CASSQGGGGYEQYF
TRBV6-1	.	.	TRBJ2-2	TGTGCCAGCAGTGAGAGGGTCGGGGAGCTGTTTTTT	CASSERVGELFF
TRBV28	.	.	TRBJ2-3	TGTGCCAGCATAAACTCTCCCGGACCAGATACGCAGTATTTT	CASINSPGPDTQYF
TRBV11-2	.	.	TRBJ1-4	TGTGCCAGCGGACAAACAGGGTTAGGAGAAAAACTGTTTTTT	CASGQTGLGEKLFF
TRBV24-1	.	.	TRBJ2-3	TGTGCCACCAGTGATTATACCCTAGAGGCGAATACGCAGTATTTT	CATSDYTLEANTQYF
TRBV5-1	.	.	TRBJ2-1	TGCGCCAGCAGCTTGAGCGTAGCCTACAATGAGCAGTTCTTC	CASSLSVAYNEQFF
TRBV15	TRBD2	.	TRBJ2-3	TGTGCCACCAGCAGAGGAGCGGGAGACTCAGATACGCAGTATTTT	CATSRGAGDSDTQYF
TRBV27	TRBD1	.	TRBJ1-2	TGTGCCAGCAGTAAAGGACAGGGTGGTAGCTATGGCTACACCTTC	CASSKGQGGSYGYTF
TRBV19	.	.	TRBJ2-7	TGTGCCAGTAGTACATTCGGACGGACCTACGAGCAGTACTTC	CASSTFGRTYEQYF
TRBV7-8	.	.	TRBJ2-6	TGTGCCAGCAGCTTAGTACAGGAAAGCTCTGGGGCCAACGTCCTGACTTTC	CASSLVQESSGANVLTF
TRBV28	TRBD2	.	TRBJ2-4	TGTGCCAGCAGTGCCCTCCCTAGCGGGAGGGCCCTATGGCAGTACTTC	CASSALPSGRALWQYF
TRBV4-2	TRBD1	large	TRBJ1-2	TGTGCCAGCAGCCAAAATACGGGACAGGGGAATGGCTACACCTTC	CASSQNTGQGNGYTF
TRBV9	.	.	TRBJ1-3	TGTGCCAGCAGCGTAGAGGCAGTAGGAAACACCATATATTTT	CASSVEAVGNTIYF
TRBV6-2/TRBV6-3	.	.	TRBJ1-4	TGTGCCAGCAGTTCCCGATGGGACATTAATGAAAAACTGTTTTTT	CASSSRWDINEKLFF
TRBV6-5	TRBD2	.	TRBJ2-7	TGTGCCACATCCCCCGGGACTAGTGTCTACGAGCAGTACTTC	CATSPGTSVYEQYF
TRBV3-1/TRBV3-2	.	.	TRBJ2-7	TGTGCCAGCAGCCTTACCCAGGGGTTCTACGAGCAGTACTTC	CASSLTQGFYEQYF
TRBV18	TRBD1	once	TRBJ1-2	TGTGCCAGCTCACCGACGACAGGGGCGGAGGGCTACACCTTC	CASSPTTGAEGYTF
TRBV11-3	.	.	TRBJ2-5	TGTGCCAGCAGCCCAAGGCTATTCGGAGAGACCCAGTACTTC	CASSPRLFGETQYF
TRBV15	.	.	TRBJ2-3	TGTGCCACCAGCAGAGTCACACTGTCCGATACGCAGTATTTT	CATSRVTLSDTQYF
TRBV9	TRBD2	.	TRBJ2-1	TGTGCCAGCAGCCCCCGGACTAGAATCTCCTTGCATAGCAATGAGCAGTTCTTC	CASSPRTRISLHSNEQFF
TRBV5-1	.	few	TRBJ2-6	TGCGCCAGCAGCGGGGGACACGGAACCTCTGGGGCCAACGTCCTGACTTTC	CASSGGHGTSGANVLTF
TRBV5-1	.	.	TRBJ1-5	TGCGCCAGCAGCCGGGACGGGGATGGGAGTCAGCCCCAGCATTTT	CASSRDGDGSQPQHF
TRBV30	.	.	TRBJ1-6	TGTGCCTGGAGTTCCAGCGGGAGTTCACCCCTCCACTTT	CAWSSSGSSPLHF
TRBV24-1	.	.	TRBJ2-6	TGTGCCACCAGTGACAGCCGATCTGGGGCCAACGTCCTGACTTTC	CATSDSRSGANVLTF
TRBV6-5	TRBD1	.	TRBJ1-6	TGTGCCAGCAGCCGGGACAGCTACTATAATTCACCCCTCCACTTT	CASSRDSYYNSPLHF
TRBV27	.	.	TRBJ2-6	TGTGCCAGCAGTCGGGGGAGCGGGGCCAACGTCCTGACTTTC	CASSRGSGANVLTF